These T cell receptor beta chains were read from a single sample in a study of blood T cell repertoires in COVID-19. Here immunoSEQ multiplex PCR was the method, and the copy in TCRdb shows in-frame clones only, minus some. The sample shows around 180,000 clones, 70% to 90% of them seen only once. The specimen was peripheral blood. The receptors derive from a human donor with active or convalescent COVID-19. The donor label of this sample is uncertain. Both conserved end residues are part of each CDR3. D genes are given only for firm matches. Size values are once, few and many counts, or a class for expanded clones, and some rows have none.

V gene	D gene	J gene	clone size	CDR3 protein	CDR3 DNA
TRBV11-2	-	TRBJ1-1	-	CASSLAQTWVNTEAFF	TGTGCCAGCAGCTTAGCCCAGACATGGGTGAACACTGAAGCTTTCTTT
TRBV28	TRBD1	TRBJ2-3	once	CASSIDRDLADTQYF	TGTGCCAGTAGCATTGACAGGGACCTTGCAGATACGCAGTATTTT
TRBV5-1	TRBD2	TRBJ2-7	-	CASSLVPGLSLGEQYF	TGCGCCAGCAGCTTGGTTCCGGGACTATCCCTCGGGGAGCAGTACTTC
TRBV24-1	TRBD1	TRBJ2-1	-	CATSDYLTGQEFF	TGTGCCACCAGTGACTATTTGACGGGACAGGAATTCTTC
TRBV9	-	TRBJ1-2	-	CASSVGGLSPNTF	TGTGCCAGCAGCGTAGGGGGACTGTCGCCAAACACCTTC
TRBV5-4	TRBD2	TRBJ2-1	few	CASSFSGGLGGNEQFF	TGTGCCAGCAGCTTCTCCGGTGGACTAGGAGGCAATGAGCAGTTCTTC
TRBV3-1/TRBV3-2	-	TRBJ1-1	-	CASSQRVGGRDTEAFF	TGTGCCAGCAGCCAACGGGTGGGGGGACGGGACACTGAAGCTTTCTTT
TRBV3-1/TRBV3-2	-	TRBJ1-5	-	CASSQDSGLLSNQPQHF	TGTGCCAGCAGCCAAGATTCCGGACTTCTTAGCAATCAGCCCCAGCATTTT
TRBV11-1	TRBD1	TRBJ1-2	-	CASSFGTGYYGYTF	TGTGCCAGCAGCTTTGGGACAGGGTACTATGGCTACACCTTC
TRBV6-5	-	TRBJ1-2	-	CASDGPRGYGYTF	TGTGCCAGCGACGGGCCCCGGGGCTATGGCTACACCTTC
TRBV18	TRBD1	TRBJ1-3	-	CASSPATGGSSGNTIYF	TGTGCCAGCTCACCGGCGACAGGGGGCAGCTCTGGAAACACCATATATTTT
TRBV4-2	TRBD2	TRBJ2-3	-	CASSRFSGGDTDTQYF	TGTGCCAGCAGCCGCTTTAGCGGGGGGGACACAGATACGCAGTATTTT
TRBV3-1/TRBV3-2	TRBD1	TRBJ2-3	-	CASSQGTGTDTQYF	TGTGCCAGCAGCCAGGGGACAGGGACAGATACGCAGTATTTT
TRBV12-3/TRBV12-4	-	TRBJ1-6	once	CASKSVYNSPLHF	TGTGCCAGCAAGTCAGTCTATAATTCACCCCTCCACTTT
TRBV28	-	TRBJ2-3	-	CASSLQAGTDTQYF	TGTGCCAGCAGTTTGCAAGCCGGCACAGATACGCAGTATTTT
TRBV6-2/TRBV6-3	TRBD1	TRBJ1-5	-	CASSYVAGQLPQHF	TGTGCCAGCAGTTACGTAGCGGGACAGTTACCCCAGCATTTT
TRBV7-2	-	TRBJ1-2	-	CASSLGVGFYGYTF	TGTGCCAGCAGCTTAGGGGTCGGGTTTTATGGCTACACCTTC
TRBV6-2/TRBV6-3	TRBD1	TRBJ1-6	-	CASSYSGTGEGSYNSPLHF	TGTGCCAGCAGTTATTCCGGGACAGGGGAAGGCTCCTATAATTCACCCCTCCACTTT
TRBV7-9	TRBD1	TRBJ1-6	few	CASSSPGQENSPLHF	TGTGCCAGCAGCTCACCGGGACAGGAAAATTCACCCCTCCACTTT
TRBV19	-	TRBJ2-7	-	CATSSRGVEQYF	TGTGCCACCTCCTCCCGCGGGGTCGAGCAGTACTTC
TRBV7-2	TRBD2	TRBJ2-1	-	CASSLEGGRGYNEQFF	TGTGCCAGCAGCTTAGAGGGCGGGAGAGGATACAATGAGCAGTTCTTC
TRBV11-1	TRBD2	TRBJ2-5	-	CASSPRLAEETQYF	TGTGCCAGCAGCCCTCGACTAGCGGAAGAGACCCAGTACTTC
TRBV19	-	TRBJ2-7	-	CASSIYAGINYEQYF	TGTGCCAGTAGTATTTACGCGGGAATCAACTACGAGCAGTACTTC
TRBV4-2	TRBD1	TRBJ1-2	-	CASSQVGQGANYGYTF	TGTGCCAGCAGCCAAGTGGGACAGGGGGCTAACTATGGCTACACCTTC
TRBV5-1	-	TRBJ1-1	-	CASSLGENTEAFF	TGCGCCAGCAGCTTGGGAGAGAACACTGAAGCTTTCTTT
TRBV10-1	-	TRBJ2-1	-	CASSGSRGQFNSYNEQFF	TGCGCCAGCAGTGGATCACGCGGACAATTTAACTCCTACAATGAGCAGTTCTTC
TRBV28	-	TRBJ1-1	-	CASAGGLNTEAFF	TGTGCCAGCGCAGGAGGGTTGAACACTGAAGCTTTCTTT
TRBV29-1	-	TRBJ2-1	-	CSVEPYRYNEQFF	TGCAGCGTTGAACCCTACAGGTACAATGAGCAGTTCTTC
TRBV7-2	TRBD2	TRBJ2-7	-	CASSLELAIYEQYF	TGTGCCAGCAGCTTAGAACTAGCGATCTACGAGCAGTACTTC